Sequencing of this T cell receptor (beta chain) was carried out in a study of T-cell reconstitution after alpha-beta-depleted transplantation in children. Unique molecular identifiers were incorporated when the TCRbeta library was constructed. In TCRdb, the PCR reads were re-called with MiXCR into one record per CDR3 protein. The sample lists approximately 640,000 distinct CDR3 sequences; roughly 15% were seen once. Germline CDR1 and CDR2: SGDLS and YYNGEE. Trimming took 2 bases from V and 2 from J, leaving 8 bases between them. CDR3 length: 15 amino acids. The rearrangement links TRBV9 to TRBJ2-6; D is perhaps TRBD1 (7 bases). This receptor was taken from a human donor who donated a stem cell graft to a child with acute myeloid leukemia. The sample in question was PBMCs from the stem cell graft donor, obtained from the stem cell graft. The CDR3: CASSVRGAGANVLTF. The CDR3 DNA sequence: TGTGCCAGCAGCGTCAGGGGGGCTGGGGCCAACGTCCTGACTTTC.